This TCR beta chain originates from a study of blood T cells in healthy people across ages. This clonotype was recorded at least ten times. Trimming took 0 bases from V and 0 from J, leaving 13 bases between them. The CDR3 contains 18 residues. Germline-derived CDR1 and CDR2 are SGHRS and YFSETQ. Roughly 10 milliliters of peripheral blood were drawn from each donor into EDTA-treated tubes. The second PCR ran about 6 to 11 cycles with a sample-barcoded 5' primer and J-beta primers. The template-switch adaptor, which had 12 random nucleotides, put a tag on each cDNA molecule. TCRdb passed the 5' RACE reads through MiXCR, listing each CDR3 protein once. Here the sample spans 900,000 to 950,000 distinct CDR3 sequences, 25% to 35% being singletons. A further study also used this sample, focusing on T cells of mothers and their children. According to that study: A few mothers and their six children, all healthy Caucasians, donated. Thymic selection molds TCR recombination output in much the same way for related pairs as for unrelated pairs.

Input material: blood. This receptor was taken from a woman aged 40-49 years in good health. This chain joins TRBV5-1 and TRBJ2-6; TRBD2 might be the D (6 bases). The CDR3 protein is CASSLDIAGSSGANVLTF. DNA for the CDR3: TGCGCCAGCAGCTTGGACATCGCGGGGAGCTCTGGGGCCAACGTCCTGACTTTC. Full variable domain (rest looked up from reference TRBV5-1 and TRBJ2-6): KAGVTQTPRYLIKTRGQQVTLSCSPISGHRSVSWYQQTPGQGLQFLFEYFSETQRNKGNFPGRFSGRQFSNSRSEMNVSTLELGDSALYLCASSLDIAGSSGANVLTFGAGSRLTVL.